These 29 T cell receptor beta chains came from one sample sequenced in a study of T cell responses to AZD1222 COVID-19 vaccine. The data were produced by immunoSEQ multiplex PCR, yet TCRdb's version contains in-frame clones alone and is incomplete. The profile shows 170,000 or so clones, 85% to 95% of them singletons. Material: peripheral blood, obtained on day 0 of AZD1222 vaccination. These receptors all come from an adult in good health.

The rearrangement links TRBV2 to TRBJ1-3; 9 bases are shared with TRBD1. The CDR3 runs 15 residues. J was trimmed by 3 bases and V by 6 bases; bases with no gene match: 6. CDR1 and CDR2 (germline): SNHLY, FYNNEI. CDR3 residues: CASSPPGQGGNTIYF. The CDR3 bases are TGTGCCAGCAGCCCCCCGGGACAGGGTGGAAACACCATATATTTT. The full variable domain, rest sourced from reference TRBV2 and TRBJ1-3, is EPEVTQTPSHQVTQMGQEVILRCVPISNHLYFYWYRQILGQKVEFLVSFYNNEISEKSEIFDDQFSVERPDGSNFTLKIRSTKLEDSAMYFCASSPPGQGGNTIYFGEGSWLTVV.

Points on this clone: One junction end disagrees with the germline gene, perhaps due to a read error. The rearrangement links TRBV7-7 to TRBJ2-2; D is unclear. CDR3 size: 13 residues. Germline V gene sequence: CDR1 SSHAT, CDR2 FNYEAQ (reference sequence). CDR3 DNA: TGTGCTAGCAGCTTAGTCCAGGCCGGGGAGCTGTTTTTT. Protein: CASSLVQAGELFF. Using reference TRBV7-7 and TRBJ2-2 for the parts outside the CDR3, the full variable domain is GAGVSQSPRYKVTKRGQDVTLRCDPISSHATLYWYQQALGQGPEFLTYFNYEAQPDKSGLPSDRFSAERPEGSISTLTIQRTEQRDSAMYRCASSLVQAGELFFGEGSRLTVL.

V is TRBV11-3 and J is TRBJ1-1; D perhaps matches TRBD1 (5 bases). CDR1 is SGHNT, CDR2 YENEEA, per germline. Trimming took 3 bases from V and 5 from J, leaving 13 bases between them. The length of the CDR3 is 14 residues. This CDR3 reads CASSFGGRWTEAFF. CDR3 DNA: TGTGCCAGCAGCTTTGGGGGAAGGTGGACTGAAGCTTTCTTT.

The V gene is TRBV10-1, the J gene TRBJ1-2; 8 bases line up with TRBD1. V lost 2 bases and J lost 5; bases outside the gene matches: 7. Germline V lookup: CDR1 WNHNN, CDR2 SYGVQD (reference sequence). The CDR3 extends over 15 amino acids. CDR3 in amino acids: CASSENRDRRYGYTF. The CDR3 DNA follows: TGCGCCAGCAGTGAGAACCGGGACAGGAGATATGGCTACACCTTC.

V is TRBV5-6 and J is TRBJ2-2; a possible D gene is TRBD1 (6 bases). Germline-derived CDR1 and CDR2 are SGHDT and YYEEEE. V was cut by 4 bases and J by 0 bases, with 19 bases left in between. There are 18 residues in the CDR3. The CDR3 reads CASSTRQAVIANTGELFF. CDR3 in DNA: TGTGCCAGCAGCACTAGACAGGCCGTTATCGCGAACACCGGGGAGCTGTTTTTT.

V usage is TRBV6-1 and J usage is TRBJ1-6; D remains unclear. CDR3 length equals 21 residues. The V and J ends lost 2 bases and 7 bases respectively, with 30 bases between them. Germline V gene data show CDR1 as MNHNS and CDR2 as SASEGT. CDR3 amino acids: CASSEYGPAYWDERSNSPLHF. Written as DNA, the CDR3 is TGTGCCAGCAGTGAATACGGTCCCGCCTATTGGGATGAAAGGTCAAATTCACCCCTCCACTTT.

The chain links TRBV4-3 to TRBJ1-3; 7 bases are a match to TRBD1. Per germline, CDR1 LGHNA and CDR2 YSLEER. The CDR3 covers 14 residues. The J segment lost 11 bases and the V segment lost 4 bases, leaving 11 bases of the junction unmatched. CDR3: CASSRVGGADPIYF. CDR3 sequence (DNA): TGCGCCAGCAGCCGCGTAGGGGGCGCTGACCCCATATATTTT.

This clone has only one observation. The chain links TRBV5-1 to TRBJ1-2, with D maybe TRBD1 (5 bases). The V gene lost 4 bases and the J gene lost 4 bases, with 14 bases spanning the gap. This CDR3 region has 14 residues. In germline, CDR1 is SGHRS, CDR2 YFSETQ. CDR3 amino acids: CASSPGRDSYGYTF. The CDR3, as DNA: TGCGCCAGCAGCCCTGGGCGAGACAGCTATGGCTACACCTTC.

The rearrangement uses TRBV6-6 and TRBJ2-2; weak D call: TRBD2 (6 bases). Germline CDR1 reads MNHNY; CDR2 reads SVGAGI (reference sequence). CDR3 size: 17 residues. Trimming took off 5 bases at V and 4 bases at J, with 20 bases between the two ends. In DNA form, the CDR3 reads TGTGCCAGCAGTCAAAACCCCGGGACTGGGTTCACCGGGGAGCTGTTTTTT. Amino acids: CASSQNPGTGFTGELFF.

The genes are TRBV28 and TRBJ2-2; no clear D gene. V was pared by 4 bases and J by 3 bases, with 12 bases between. Germline CDR1 and CDR2: MDHEN and SYDVKM. The CDR3 is 15 amino acids. CDR3 DNA sequence: TGTGCCAGCAGTTCAAGAAAATATTACACCGGGGAGCTGTTTTTT. Its translation is CASSSRKYYTGELFF.

V is TRBV7-6 and J is TRBJ2-2, with 7 bases aligning to TRBD1. The V gene's germline CDR1 is SGHVS and CDR2 FNYEAQ. V shed 2 bases and J 1 base; nucleotides not matched to a gene: 7. The CDR3 has 17 residues. For the CDR3, the DNA is TGTGCCAGCAGCTTAAGCAGGACAGGATTGAACACCGGGGAGCTGTTTTTT. This codes for CASSLSRTGLNTGELFF.

The chain combines TRBV3-1 (or the pseudogene TRBV3-2) with TRBJ2-7, with TRBD1 as a possible D gene (5 bases). The V gene's germline CDR1 is LGHDT and CDR2 YNNKEL (reference sequence). This CDR3 is built from 14 residues. Deletions cut 0 bases from V and 3 bases from J, with 9 bases between. CDR3 residues: CASSQDGAYYEQYF. The CDR3 nucleotides read TGTGCCAGCAGCCAAGATGGGGCCTACTACGAGCAGTACTTC.

The chain carries TRBV4-2 and TRBJ2-3; D is possibly TRBD2 (5 bases). The V and J ends lost 3 bases and 3 bases respectively, with 7 bases between them. The CDR3 is 13 residues long. Germline V gene lookup returns CDR1 LGHNA and CDR2 YNFKEQ. DNA of the CDR3: TGTGCCAGCAGCCAGGAGGCTACAGATACGCAGTATTTT. It is translated as CASSQEATDTQYF.

The J gene is TRBJ1-6, the V gene TRBV11-1; D gene unclear. Germline V gene lookup returns CDR1 SGHAT and CDR2 FQDESV (reference sequence). Trimming removed 8 bases from V and 5 bases from J, with 13 bases in between. This CDR3 spans 14 amino acids. CDR3 in DNA: TGTGCCAGCCGCGCGGGCCTTCATAATTCACCCCTCCACTTT. It is translated as CASRAGLHNSPLHF.

This chain connects TRBV5-1 to TRBJ1-5; TRBD1 matches 7 bases. Germline CDR1 and CDR2: SGHRS and YFSETQ. This CDR3 has 17 residues. The J segment lost 3 bases and the V segment lost 2 bases, leaving 11 bases of the junction unmatched. CDR3 sequence: CASSFLLRGRINQPQHF. The CDR3 DNA is TGCGCCAGCAGCTTCCTGTTGAGGGGGCGAATCAATCAGCCCCAGCATTTT.

This clone was seen a few times. J is TRBJ2-5 and V is TRBV19; 9 bases are a match to TRBD2. Germline-derived CDR1 and CDR2 are LNHDA and SQIVND (reference sequence). The CDR3 length is 14 residues. Trimming cost V 7 bases and J 2 bases; bases outside gene matches: 5. As DNA, the CDR3 is TGTGCCAGTAAGGCAACTAGCGGGCAAGAGACCCAGTACTTC. Protein product: CASKATSGQETQYF.

This clone occurred once. This chain joins TRBV28 and TRBJ1-6; D is ambiguous. With 2 bases removed from V and 9 bases from J, the gap between germline ends came to 11 bases. CDR1 is MDHEN, CDR2 SYDVKM, per germline. The CDR3 contains 14 residues. CDR3 nucleotide sequence: TGTGCCAGCAGTTTACCCGGGAATGCTTCACCCCTCCACTTT. Translated, it gives CASSLPGNASPLHF.

Only a few counts were recorded for this clone. The V call is TRBV2, the J call TRBJ1-1; unclear D gene. The CDR3 has 13 residues. Germline V gives CDR1 SNHLY, CDR2 FYNNEI. Trimming pared 6 bases from V and 2 bases from J, leaving 10 bases between. The DNA of the CDR3 is TGTGCCAGCAGGGGCCATCCAAACACTGAAGCTTTCTTT. The encoded protein is CASRGHPNTEAFF.

V is TRBV30 and J is TRBJ2-7; D unresolved. V was clipped by 8 bases and J by 0 bases, with 14 bases between them. The germline V gene has CDR1 GTSNPN and CDR2 SVGIG (reference sequence). This CDR3 contains 13 residues. The CDR3 here is CAGTFSSSYEQYF. The CDR3 DNA reads as TGTGCCGGTACATTCAGCAGCTCCTACGAGCAGTACTTC.

The chain employs TRBV10-3 and TRBJ2-7, with 7 bases identical to TRBD2. The length of the CDR3 is 15 residues. The junction had 7 bases not matched to a gene; V was cut back by 4 bases and J by 1 base. Germline CDR1 and CDR2: ENHRY and SYGVKD. In DNA, the CDR3 is TGTGCCATCAGTGTAGGCGGGGGTTTTTCCTACGAGCAGTACTTC. Amino acids: CAISVGGGFSYEQYF.

About this clone: In the same sample, other DNA sequences code for this CDR3. J is TRBJ2-5 and V is TRBV7-2, with TRBD2 identical over 10 bases. The germline V gene encodes CDR1 SGHTA and CDR2 FQGNSA. The length of the CDR3 is 15 residues. After removal of 3 bases from V and 4 bases from J, the junction contained 5 bases not matched to a gene. The CDR3 DNA sequence: TGTGCCAGCAGCTTCCAGCGGGGGGGCGGAGAGACCCAGTACTTC. Encoded protein: CASSFQRGGGETQYF.

The V call is TRBV10-3, the J call TRBJ2-7, with 12 bases that match TRBD1. CDR3 length: 16 residues. In germline, CDR1 is ENHRY, CDR2 SYGVKD. After removal of 5 bases from V and 5 bases from J, the junction contained 10 bases not matched to a gene. CDR3 nucleotides: TGTGCCATCAGTAGGGGTCCGGGACAGGGGGCCGACGAGCAGTACTTC. It specifies CAISRGPGQGADEQYF.

This rearrangement joins TRBV7-2 to TRBJ2-4; the D is unclear. The CDR3 has 16 amino acids. V was trimmed by 5 bases and J by 2 bases, leaving 16 bases between them. Germline V gene lookup returns CDR1 SGHTA and CDR2 FQGNSA. The CDR3 loop reads CASSGRTEQTKNIQYF. CDR3 in DNA: TGTGCCAGCAGCGGGCGGACCGAACAGACCAAAAACATTCAGTACTTC. Complete variable domain (other parts from reference TRBV7-2 and TRBJ2-4): GAGVSQSPSNKVTEKGKDVELRCDPISGHTALYWYRQSLGQGLEFLIYFQGNSAPDKSGLPSDRFSAERTGGSVSTLTIQRTQQEDSAVYLCASSGRTEQTKNIQYFGAGTRLSVL.

This clone appeared a few times. DNA of the CDR3: TGTGCCAGCAGTTTTTGGGGTAACACTGAAGCTTTCTTT. It encodes CASSFWGNTEAFF. This sequence joins TRBV12-3 or TRBV12-4 and TRBJ1-1, with D hard to call. V gave up 3 bases and J gave up 2 bases, with 7 bases separating them. CDR3 length: 13 amino acids.

The chain carries TRBV6-6 and TRBJ1-5; the D gene is possibly TRBD1 (5 bases). The V and J ends lost 2 bases and 2 bases respectively, with 13 bases between them. This CDR3 contains 16 residues. Germline CDR1 MNHNY, CDR2 SVGAGI (reference sequence). Written as DNA, the CDR3 is TGTGCCAGCAGTTACACGGGGCGCGGGGGCAATCAGCCCCAGCATTTT. It specifies CASSYTGRGGNQPQHF.

This chain links TRBV30 with TRBJ2-3; tentative D call: TRBD2 (5 bases). Looked up from germline, CDR1 is GTSNPN and CDR2 is SVGIG (reference sequence). Deletions cut 0 bases from V and 3 bases from J, with 7 bases between. CDR3 length: 13 amino acids. The CDR3 sequence: CAWSVERTDTQYF. The CDR3 DNA reads TGTGCCTGGAGTGTTGAGCGGACAGATACGCAGTATTTT.

The J gene is TRBJ2-3, the V gene TRBV6-5; no firm D call. The germline V gene has CDR1 MNHEY and CDR2 SVGAGI. The CDR3 contains 16 residues. V lost 4 bases and J 0 bases, leaving 14 bases between the germline ends. The CDR3 DNA reads TGTGCCAGCAGTTTTTACGCCGAGACTAGCACAGATACGCAGTATTTT. It yields the protein CASSFYAETSTDTQYF.

The rearrangement uses TRBV5-4 and TRBJ1-6, with TRBD1 matching 8 bases. V gave up 4 bases and J gave up 12 bases; unmatched junction bases: 12. This CDR3 spans 15 amino acids. Per germline, CDR1 SGHNT and CDR2 YYREEE (reference sequence). The DNA of the CDR3 is TGTGCCAGCAGCAATACTGGACAGGGACGGGTACCCCTCCACTTT. Its translation is CASSNTGQGRVPLHF.

The genes are TRBV2 and TRBJ1-2, with D hard to call. V was pared by 1 base and J by 3 bases, with 9 bases between. Germline V gives CDR1 SNHLY, CDR2 FYNNEI. The CDR3 sequence is 14 residues long. In DNA, the CDR3 is TGTGCCAGCAGTGAAGTTACCCGTTACTATGGCTACACCTTC. This translates into CASSEVTRYYGYTF. Together with reference TRBV2 and TRBJ1-2, the CDR3 gives the full variable domain: EPEVTQTPSHQVTQMGQEVILRCVPISNHLYFYWYRQILGQKVEFLVSFYNNEISEKSEIFDDQFSVERPDGSNFTLKIRSTKLEDSAMYFCASSEVTRYYGYTFGSGTRLTVV.